The rows below give T cell receptor beta chains drawn from one sample of a study of cytomegalovirus exposure and HLA in healthy donors. Here immunoSEQ multiplex PCR was the method, and the copy in TCRdb shows in-frame clones only, minus some. The sample yields some 180,000 clones, about 77% seen once. The sequenced material came from PBMCs. The receptors shown here come from a female donor in good health and CMV-seronegative. Each CDR3 is given with its conserved first and last residue. D genes are given only for firm matches. Clone size is stated in some rows and not others, as once, few, many or a class when expanded.

d_call	v_call	j_call	clone_size	cdr3_aa	cdr3_nt
-	TRBV4-1	TRBJ2-7	-	CASSQEVGAYYEQYF	TGCGCCAGCAGCCAAGAGGTAGGGGCTTATTACGAGCAGTACTTC
-	TRBV6-6	TRBJ1-5	-	CASSYRGRDQPQHF	TGTGCCAGCAGTTACCGGGGTAGGGATCAGCCCCAGCATTTT
-	TRBV19	TRBJ1-2	-	CASHTGTLGGYTF	TGTGCCAGCCACACAGGGACGCTTGGTGGCTACACCTTC
-	TRBV7-8	TRBJ2-7	-	CASSLWSGQAFYEQYF	TGTGCCAGCAGCTTATGGTCGGGACAAGCCTTCTACGAGCAGTACTTC
-	TRBV7-9	TRBJ1-4	-	CASSSGGRTNEKLFF	TGTGCCAGCAGCAGCGGGGGCCGAACTAATGAAAAACTGTTTTTT
TRBD1	TRBV2	TRBJ1-1	-	CASTGQGMKRGEAFF	TGTGCCAGCACGGGACAGGGGATGAAGAGGGGAGAAGCTTTCTTT
TRBD2	TRBV7-2	TRBJ2-3	-	CASSFSGGARTDTQYF	TGTGCCAGCAGCTTTAGCGGGGGGGCCAGAACAGATACGCAGTATTTT
-	TRBV5-1	TRBJ2-5	-	CASPVRGGRQETQYF	TGCGCCAGCCCCGTTAGGGGGGGGCGTCAAGAGACCCAGTACTTC
-	TRBV14	TRBJ2-7	-	CASSKGILSYEQYF	TGTGCCAGCAGTAAGGGGATTTTATCCTACGAGCAGTACTTC
TRBD1	TRBV7-9	TRBJ2-7	few	CSSSLVLTGGDYEQYF	TGTTCCAGCAGCTTAGTGTTAACAGGGGGCGACTACGAGCAGTACTTC
TRBD2	TRBV7-3	TRBJ2-3	-	CASSPGLAPRDTQYF	TGTGCCAGCAGCCCGGGACTAGCGCCGAGGGATACGCAGTATTTT
-	TRBV5-1	TRBJ2-3	-	CASSLDNRTPPGGTDTQYF	TGCGCCAGCAGCTTGGACAATCGGACCCCCCCAGGGGGCACAGATACGCAGTATTTT
TRBD1	TRBV28	TRBJ2-1	-	CASSTTGGRDNEQFF	TGTGCCAGCAGTACCACAGGGGGTAGGGACAATGAGCAGTTCTTC
TRBD1	TRBV5-1	TRBJ2-1	-	CASSPGTGVHNEQFF	TGCGCCAGCAGCCCAGGGACAGGGGTCCACAATGAGCAGTTCTTC
-	TRBV2	TRBJ1-6	-	CASQAAGAYNSPLHF	TGTGCCAGCCAAGCGGCAGGGGCATATAATTCACCCCTCCACTTT
-	TRBV7-2	TRBJ1-3	-	CASSLEFGTPGNTIYF	TGTGCCAGCAGCTTAGAATTCGGGACTCCCGGAAACACCATATATTTT
-	TRBV29-1	TRBJ2-1	-	CSAAGSNNEQFF	TGCAGCGCGGCGGGTAGCAACAATGAGCAGTTCTTC
-	TRBV6-5	TRBJ1-2	once	CASSYSGAGGGYTF	TGTGCCAGCAGTTACTCGGGGGCCGGGGGGGGCTACACCTTC
TRBD1	TRBV7-9	TRBJ2-2	once	CASSDSTGAPPPGELFF	TGTGCCAGCAGCGACTCCACAGGGGCGCCGCCGCCCGGGGAGCTGTTTTTT
TRBD2	TRBV19	TRBJ2-5	-	CASSIRAGVTQETQYF	TGTGCCAGTAGTATCCGCGCGGGAGTCACCCAAGAGACCCAGTACTTC
-	TRBV6-1	TRBJ1-1	-	CASSEPSSGGTEAFF	TGTGCCAGCAGTGAACCCTCCTCGGGGGGCACTGAAGCTTTCTTT
-	TRBV2	TRBJ2-7	-	CASKQQGPTYEQYF	TGTGCCAGCAAGCAACAGGGCCCCACCTACGAGCAGTACTTC
TRBD1	TRBV6-5	TRBJ2-5	-	CASSYWTGGQETQYF	TGTGCCAGCAGTTATTGGACAGGGGGCCAAGAGACCCAGTACTTC
-	TRBV4-1	TRBJ2-7	-	CASSQEIGSGAYEQYF	TGCGCCAGCAGCCAAGAGATCGGGAGCGGCGCCTACGAGCAGTACTTC
-	TRBV21-1	TRBJ2-7	-	CASGGHSCYEQYF	TGTGCCAGCGGGGGACATTCTTGTTACGAGCAGTACTTC
TRBD1	TRBV4-1	TRBJ1-4	-	CASSQTGLNEKLFF	TGCGCCAGCAGCCAGACAGGGCTTAATGAAAAACTGTTTTTT
-	TRBV6-1	TRBJ2-7	-	CASSGASYEQYF	TGTGCCAGCAGTGGGGCTTCCTACGAGCAGTACTTC
TRBD2	TRBV6-5	TRBJ2-2	few	CASSSKRGGTGELFF	TGTGCCAGCAGTTCCAAGCGGGGGGGCACCGGGGAGCTGTTTTTT
TRBD1	TRBV5-1	TRBJ1-2	-	CASTSQGVDGYTF	TGCGCCAGCACCTCACAGGGGGTGGATGGCTACACCTTC
-	TRBV5-6	TRBJ1-4	few	CASSLSDRMSNEKLFF	TGTGCCAGCAGCTTGAGTGACAGGATGTCTAATGAAAAACTGTTTTTT
-	TRBV2	TRBJ1-1	-	CASRQFEAFF	TGTGCCAGCAGACAGTTTGAAGCTTTCTTT
TRBD2	TRBV28	TRBJ2-7	-	CASSSPAGGFYEQYF	TGTGCCAGCAGCTCCCCCGCGGGAGGGTTTTACGAGCAGTACTTC
TRBD1	TRBV5-6	TRBJ2-2	-	CASSIGQGARGGELFF	TGTGCCAGCAGCATCGGACAGGGGGCGAGAGGCGGGGAGCTGTTTTTT
TRBD1	TRBV2	TRBJ2-7	-	CASSRDRSSDYEQYF	TGTGCCAGCAGTCGGGACAGAAGCAGTGACTACGAGCAGTACTTC
TRBD1	TRBV13	TRBJ1-6	-	CASSLHLAGTGGNSPLHF	TGTGCCAGCAGCTTACATTTGGCCGGGACAGGAGGAAATTCACCCCTCCACTTT
-	TRBV4-1	TRBJ2-5	few	CASSPTEGVRETQYF	TGCGCCAGCAGCCCAACCGAGGGGGTACGAGAGACCCAGTACTTC
TRBD2	TRBV19	TRBJ2-1	-	CASRDRGLASHEQFF	TGTGCCAGTAGGGACCGGGGACTAGCCTCCCATGAGCAGTTCTTC
-	TRBV11-3	TRBJ2-7	-	CASSLDTYEQYF	TGTGCCAGCAGCTTAGATACCTACGAGCAGTACTTC
-	TRBV27	TRBJ2-5	few	CASSSGQGPLETQYF	TGTGCCAGCAGTTCCGGACAAGGGCCTTTGGAGACCCAGTACTTC
TRBD1	TRBV27	TRBJ2-7	-	CASRDRVYEQYF	TGTGCCAGCAGGGACAGGGTCTACGAGCAGTACTTC
TRBD1	TRBV5-4	TRBJ1-4	-	CASSFRQGRNEKLFF	TGTGCCAGCAGCTTCCGACAGGGACGTAATGAAAAACTGTTTTTT
TRBD2	TRBV6-1	TRBJ2-5	-	CASSESGTIKETQYF	TGTGCCAGCAGTGAATCCGGGACTATTAAGGAGACCCAGTACTTC
TRBD1	TRBV6-5	TRBJ1-2	-	CASRRPGGQGGGYTF	TGTGCCAGCAGACGTCCAGGGGGACAGGGTGGTGGCTACACCTTC
-	TRBV5-6	TRBJ2-3	-	CASSLRTSYGTDTQYF	TGTGCCAGCAGCTTGAGGACATCGTATGGCACAGATACGCAGTATTTT
-	TRBV10-3	TRBJ2-1	-	CAIENSWRGLQGEQFF	TGTGCCATCGAAAATAGTTGGCGGGGGCTTCAAGGTGAGCAGTTCTTC
TRBD2	TRBV15	TRBJ2-7	-	CATSRRLAGGYEQYF	TGTGCCACCAGCAGACGACTAGCGGGGGGTTACGAGCAGTACTTC
-	TRBV2	TRBJ1-3	-	CASSGPSSGNTIYF	TGTGCCAGCTCGGGTCCAAGCTCTGGAAACACCATATATTTT
-	TRBV5-1	TRBJ2-7	-	CASSRIAGQYF	TGCGCCAGCAGTCGAATCGCCGGGCAGTACTTC
-	TRBV30	TRBJ1-2	-	CAWSTDSTNYGYTF	TGTGCCTGGAGTACTGACAGTACTAACTATGGCTACACCTTC
TRBD1	TRBV5-1	TRBJ1-2	-	CASSLEQGSYGYTF	TGCGCCAGCAGCTTGGAACAGGGGTCCTATGGCTACACCTTC